What follows is one T cell receptor beta chain and its context. The target antigen is unknown. Per germline, CDR1 MNHNS and CDR2 SASEGT. Trimming left V 5 bases short and J 6 bases short, with 17 bases between. This CDR3 spans 15 amino acids. The naive CD8 population came from CD45RO-negative cells selected for CCR7, without terminally differentiated effector memory CD45RA+ cells. These data are taken from a study of shared clonotypes between healthy human individuals. Study at large: Per donor, CD8 memory used one plate, CD8 naive used two, CD4 memory used three and CD4 naive used three.

Samples underwent the assay at deep level. Here immunoSEQ multiplex PCR was the method, and the copy in TCRdb shows in-frame clones only, minus some. The profile shows some 2,000,000 clones, about 95% of them singletons. Overall study results and limits: A handful of donors held about 5.1% of naive CD4 clonotypes in common. Naive subsets typically showed greater estimated richness than memory subsets.

The source is a man between 18 and 29 years old in good health. The sample taken for sequencing was naive CD8+ T cells sorted from blood. V usage is TRBV6-1 and J usage is TRBJ2-4, with a weak D call TRBD2 (6 bases). CDR3 amino acids: CASSLNLGLLNIQYF. CDR3 sequence (DNA): TGTGCCAGCAGTTTGAACCTTGGACTATTAAACATTCAGTACTTC.